This T cell receptor beta chain was recorded in a study of cytotoxic CD8 clonotypes in ibrutinib-treated CLL. Study-wide points: Baseline clonality exceeded age-matched healthy donors and tracked circulating CD8+ T-cell counts. At progression, clonality fell back toward baseline after rising at ibrutinib response.

Assay: immunoSEQ multiplex PCR; the TCRdb copy retains only in-frame clones and omits some. The sample includes 200,000 to 250,000 clones, 75% to 85% of them seen just once. The CDR3 covers 16 residues. Germline CDR1 reads SEHNR; CDR2 reads FQNEAQ (reference sequence). V gave up 5 bases and J gave up 5 bases; unmatched junction bases: 12. With regard to this clone: Its antigen remains unidentified.

This TCR was sampled from a human donor with chronic lymphocytic leukemia. The chain couples TRBV7-9 to TRBJ2-1; 7 bases match TRBD2. The sequencing used PBMCs, collected after 12 months of ibrutinib treatment. The CDR3 bases are TGTGCCAGCAGCAACCCACAGTTGGCGGGGGACAATGAGCAGTTCTTC. This codes for CASSNPQLAGDNEQFF.